This TCR beta chain came from a study of T cells in localized non-small cell lung cancer. The method was immunoSEQ multiplex PCR; TCRdb's version includes in-frame clones alone and lacks a portion of them. Among tens of thousands of clones listed, around four fifths were seen once. This CDR3 has 15 amino acids. V trimming: 0 bases; J trimming: 3 bases; junction bases outside the gene matches: 4. Germline loops: CDR1 MNHNY, CDR2 SVGAGI (reference sequence). Study-level findings and limits: Measurement of T cell clonality placed uninvolved adjacent lung highest, above the level in tumor. In the blood, greater T cell density corresponded to longer overall survival. Appearance in adjacent lung was seen for a median roughly 56 of the top 100 tumor clones. Heterogeneity is still possible, as just one tumor region was sequenced.

For this clone: Antigen specificity is unknown.

The genes are TRBV6-6 and TRBJ1-1; 7 bases fit TRBD1. This sample comprised peripheral blood, obtained before any cancer treatment. The receptor was derived from a female donor older than 55 with stage I lung adenocarcinoma. Here the CDR3 reads CASSYSDRKDTEAFF. In nucleotides, the CDR3 is TGTGCCAGCAGTTACTCGGACAGGAAGGACACTGAAGCTTTCTTT.